The next 15 T cell receptor beta chains were all read from a single sample in a study of blood T cells in healthy people across ages. Alongside a J-beta primer mix, a sample-barcoded 5' primer served in a second PCR lasting roughly 7 to 11 cycles. TCRdb passed the 5' RACE reads through MiXCR, listing each CDR3 protein once. The profile shows about 1.6 million distinct CDR3 sequences, roughly 32% of them singletons. Sequenced: blood. Receptors were obtained from a woman aged 30 to 39 in good health.

The table lists this clonotype with a few counts. The chain uses TRBV6-5 and TRBJ1-4, with D maybe TRBD1 (5 bases). In germline, CDR1 is MNHEY, CDR2 SVGAGI. The CDR3 runs 13 residues. V dropped 6 bases and J dropped 8 bases, with 13 bases sitting between them. The CDR3: CASRKGQREKLFF. In nucleotides, the CDR3 is TGTGCCAGCAGAAAGGGGCAGCGGGAAAAACTGTTTTTT.

Only a few counts were recorded for this clonotype. The chain employs TRBV7-2 and TRBJ2-2; D is ambiguous. V shed 1 base and J shed 2 bases, with 11 bases lying between them. This CDR3 has 16 residues. The germline gives CDR1 SGHTA, CDR2 FQGNSA. CDR3 amino acids: CASSLVGIGNTGELFF. As DNA, the CDR3 is TGTGCCAGCAGCTTAGTTGGGATCGGCAACACCGGGGAGCTGTTTTTT.

The CDR3 protein is CASSLMHGGNTEAFF. CDR3 sequence (DNA): TGTGCCAGCAGCCTAATGCATGGGGGAAACACTGAAGCTTTCTTT. The chain recombines TRBV14 with TRBJ1-1; D may be TRBD1 (5 bases). The CDR3 has 15 amino acids. The germline gives CDR1 SGHDN, CDR2 FVKESK. V shed 4 bases and J shed 2 bases, with 14 bases lying between them.

A word on this clonotype: The junction departs from the called germline gene at one end, perhaps through a read error. J is TRBJ2-2 and V is TRBV12-5; 9 nucleotides line up with TRBD2. Germline loops: CDR1 LGHNT, CDR2 FRNRAP. The CDR3 runs 18 residues. The CDR3 bases are TGTGCTAGTGGTTTGTTCCCTAGCGGGGACCATAACACCGGGGAGCTTTTTTTT. Translation: CASGLFPSGDHNTGELFF.

This clonotype was found a few times. The chain uses TRBV9 and TRBJ2-1, with D possibly called TRBD1 or TRBD2 (5 bases each). Germline loops: CDR1 SGDLS, CDR2 YYNGEE. This CDR3 has 14 residues. V was cut by 1 base and J by 5 bases, with 10 bases left in between. The CDR3 loop reads CASSVSRGNNEQFF. CDR3 DNA sequence: TGTGCCAGCAGCGTATCGAGGGGTAACAATGAGCAGTTCTTC.

This chain connects TRBV6-5 to TRBJ2-2, with D hard to call. In germline, CDR1 is MNHEY, CDR2 SVGAGI. Trimming cost V 5 bases and J 0 bases, with 10 bases left between them. The CDR3 length is 15 residues. The CDR3 loop is CASSPDGSNTGELFF. In DNA, the CDR3 is TGTGCCAGCAGTCCTGACGGATCGAACACCGGGGAGCTGTTTTTT.

As to this clonotype: Germline is not matched at one junction end, which may reflect a read error. The chain joins TRBV11-2 to TRBJ2-5; 9 bases match TRBD2. The germline gives CDR1 SGHAT, CDR2 FQNNGV. This CDR3 spans 16 amino acids. CDR3 nucleotide sequence: TGTGCCGGCAGCTTAGAACGACTAGCGGTCCAAGAGACCCAGTACTTC. It translates to CAGSLERLAVQETQYF.

This clonotype was recorded a few times. The J gene is TRBJ1-6, the V gene TRBV25-1; unclear D gene. In germline, CDR1 is MGHDK, CDR2 SYGVNS. Trimming removed 7 bases from V and 0 bases from J, with 10 bases in between. This CDR3 comprises 15 residues. The CDR3 DNA reads TGTGCCAGCAAAGAGGGAAGCTCCTATAATTCACCCCTCCACTTT. The encoded protein is CASKEGSSYNSPLHF.

The V and J genes are TRBV7-9 and TRBJ2-1; 9 bases are a match to TRBD2. Germline assignment: CDR1 SEHNR and CDR2 FQNEAQ (reference sequence). The ends lost 0 bases at V and 4 bases at J; junction bases unmatched: 4. The CDR3 totals 16 residues. CDR3 in DNA: TGTGCCAGCAGCTTAGCTTGGACTAGCGCATACAATGAGCAGTTCTTC. It codes for CASSLAWTSAYNEQFF.

The chain links TRBV6-5 to TRBJ2-1; 7 bases match TRBD2. Germline V gene lookup returns CDR1 MNHEY and CDR2 SVGAGI. The V and J ends lost 0 bases and 2 bases, in that order; junction bases with no gene match: 1. This CDR3 spans 15 amino acids. CDR3 sequence (DNA): TGTGCCAGCAGTTACTCACTAGCGACCTACAATGAGCAGTTCTTC. Residues: CASSYSLATYNEQFF.

This clonotype was recorded at least ten times. The V and J genes are TRBV13 and TRBJ2-7, with a weak D call TRBD2 (5 bases). CDR1 is PRHDT and CDR2 is FYEKMQ in the germline V gene (reference sequence). The CDR3 extends over 13 amino acids. The V and J ends lost 5 bases and 1 base respectively, with 9 bases between them. CDR3 coding DNA: TGTGCCAGCAGCCCGACTAATTCCTACGAGCAGTACTTC. This sequence encodes CASSPTNSYEQYF.

The DNA of the CDR3 is TGTGCCTGGATTCCTAGGCTTAGGAGAGCTTTCTTT. Its translation: CAWIPRLRRAFF. The J gene is TRBJ1-1, the V gene TRBV30, with D hard to call. The CDR3 length is 12 residues. Germline V lookup: CDR1 GTSNPN, CDR2 SVGIG (reference sequence). With 4 bases removed from V and 10 bases from J, the gap between germline ends came to 16 bases.

The chain couples TRBV5-1 to TRBJ2-6; D is unclear. The CDR3 runs 15 residues. Germline V gene lookup returns CDR1 SGHRS and CDR2 YFSETQ. The V end was cut by 4 bases, the J end by 2 bases, with 10 bases between. In DNA, the CDR3 is TGCGCCAGCAGCCTGGCCGAGGCTGGGGCCAACGTCCTGACTTTC. Translated: CASSLAEAGANVLTF. The whole variable domain, filled in from reference TRBV5-1 and TRBJ2-6, reads KAGVTQTPRYLIKTRGQQVTLSCSPISGHRSVSWYQQTPGQGLQFLFEYFSETQRNKGNFPGRFSGRQFSNSRSEMNVSTLELGDSALYLCASSLAEAGANVLTFGAGSRLTVL.

This clonotype was seen only a few times. V usage is TRBV9 and J usage is TRBJ2-7; maybe TRBD1 (7 bases). The V gene lost 4 bases and the J gene lost 2 bases, with 16 bases spanning the gap. The CDR3 has 15 amino acids. Germline loops: CDR1 SGDLS, CDR2 YYNGEE. The DNA of the CDR3 is TGTGCCAGCAGCATCAGGGGGGCGGAGACCTACGAGCAGTACTTC. Residues: CASSIRGAETYEQYF.

This clonotype was seen only a few times. V and J are TRBV12-3 or TRBV12-4 and TRBJ2-5; D possibly corresponds to TRBD2 (6 bases). The CDR3 loop spans 13 amino acids. V lost 2 bases, J lost 5 bases, and 9 bases lay in between. The CDR3 DNA is TGTGCCAGCAGTTTACGGAGGGACGAGACCCAGTACTTC. The encoded protein is CASSLRRDETQYF.